The sequence of this T cell receptor beta chain was determined in a study of blood T cell repertoires in COVID-19 (dated by TCRdb to between 2020 and 2021). In terms of the full investigation: Samples covering the acute and convalescent phases of COVID-19 were provided by collaborators in the United States, Italy and Spain. The prospective study material was composed of cDNA or gDNA derived from T cells, B-cell-depleted T cells, or PBMCs. Subjects who had been exposed to COVID-19, were actively infected with it, or had recovered from it provided the deeply sampled blood TCRbeta repertoires that made up the dataset. The repertoires were made available in a free public database intended to serve as a resource for research on the immune response to SARS-CoV-2. Samples were obtained from the ongoing ImmuneRACE study (first 160 participants) and from about 1,300 subjects provided by 6 global collaborators. Nearly every sample came with metadata listing a de-identified subject ID, COVID-19 status, age in years and sex. Where available, HLA class I and class II types were obtained from metadata supplied by the sample provider rather than from assay-based typing.

Points the paper makes about the study in general: How much clinical and demographic metadata was included differed by source and by participant, and the metadata was provided uncurated.

From the cysteine up to the phenylalanine, the CDR3 has a length of 17 residues. Just CDR3 DNA is preserved here, 51 bases in frame from base 1. Reading the germline V gene gives CDR1 SGHTA and CDR2 FQGNSA. For this chain, trimming is 2 bases at the V end and 8 bases at the J end, and the number of junction bases without a gene match is 12. Whole blood was collected in K2EDTA tubes by collaborating institutions according to the institutions' own protocols. For TCRbeta analysis, collaborators shipped samples in one of three forms: frozen whole blood, isolated PBMCs, or DNA extracted from either of those sample types. As for this clone: Its recognized antigen is unknown. Base qualities were left out, and no much larger clone turns up one base away.

TCRbeta CDR3 regions were amplified from genomic DNA by means of the immunoSEQ Assay, a bias-controlled multiplex PCR. The authors processed their data as follows. Nucleated cell counts per sample were estimated from amplification of reference gene primers within the assay. Sequence reads were collapsed and filtered to measure the absolute abundance of every unique TCRbeta CDR3 rearrangement. Productive Simpson clonality was computed per sample as the square root of Simpson's diversity index over productive rearrangements. Entries here come from immuneACCESS through TCRdb and include only in-frame sequences with V and J called. Some clones fail to appear in such tables; in the studies checked, an unresolved V gene covers under half of the shortfall, and the cause of the remainder is unknown. V and J calls and clone size follow that table, whereas D and trimming were derived from the DNA. The sample table records about 6,600 clones; 80% to 90% of these occur just once. The ten largest clones take up more than 4% of the sample.

The source is a man of 80 years or more with active COVID-19. Material: peripheral blood. The receptor chain draws on TRBV7-2 and TRBJ2-4, with TRBD2 matching 10 junction bases. The DNA is as follows: TGTGCCAGCAGCTTAAGGCGGAAGCGGGAGGGGTCGGACATTCAGTACTTC. Its protein reads: CASSLRRKREGSDIQYF.